These 25 T cell receptor beta chains share one sample of origin, sequenced in a study of blood T cell repertoires in COVID-19 (dated by TCRdb to 2020 to 2022). To prepare the library, the immunoSEQ multiplex PCR assay was applied. The table comes from immuneACCESS by way of TCRdb, which keeps in-frame sequences with V and J called. Part of the clones is missing from these tables; in studies checked, under half for an unresolved V gene and the rest for unknown reasons. This sample lists under 400,000 clones; around 87% were detected once. The ten largest clones add up to less than 11% of the sample. The sample was peripheral blood. The source is a woman aged 25-40 years with COVID-19, enrolled during active disease.

Written as DNA, the CDR3 is TGTGCCAGCAGCAGCTCGGTGCGGATCGGGGTCTACGAGCAGTACTTC. Its translation is CASSSSVRIGVYEQYF. This chain connects TRBV5-5 to TRBJ2-7, with D maybe TRBD2 (5 bases). The CDR3 has 16 residues. Looked up from germline, CDR1 is SGHKS and CDR2 is YYEKEE (reference sequence). The ends were cut back, 4 bases at V and 3 bases at J, with 20 bases in the middle.

This clone was detected only once. The J gene is TRBJ2-7, the V gene TRBV19; 10 positions match TRBD1. CDR3 size: 15 residues. The J segment lost 2 bases and the V segment lost 0 bases, leaving 1 base of the junction unmatched. Germline-derived CDR1 and CDR2 are LNHDA and SQIVND (reference sequence). The CDR3 region has the DNA TGTGCCAGTAGTATAGAAGGGACAGGGGCCTACGAGCAGTACTTC. It codes for CASSIEGTGAYEQYF.

Here the CDR3 reads CASTSVETQYF. The CDR3 coding sequence is TGTGCCAGCACGAGCGTAGAGACCCAGTACTTC. The chain employs TRBV28 and TRBJ2-5, with D uncertain. V was clipped by 7 bases and J by 4 bases, with 7 bases between them. Germline lookup yields CDR1 MDHEN and CDR2 SYDVKM. There are 11 residues in the CDR3. Full variable domain (rest looked up from reference TRBV28 and TRBJ2-5): DVKVTQSSRYLVKRTGEKVFLECVQDMDHENMFWYRQDPGLGLRLIYFSYDVKMKEKGDIPEGYSVSREKKERFSLILESASTNQTSMYLCASTSVETQYFGPGTRLLVL.

This clone has only one observation. This chain uses TRBV28 with TRBJ1-2; a weak D match, TRBD1 (5 bases). Trimming removed 2 bases from V and 8 bases from J, with 6 bases in between. The CDR3 has 11 residues. From germline, CDR1 is MDHEN and CDR2 SYDVKM. CDR3: CASSLTGGYTF. The CDR3 DNA follows: TGTGCCAGCAGTTTAACAGGCGGCTACACCTTC.

This chain uses TRBV18 with TRBJ2-7; TRBD1 aligns across 10 bases. The CDR3 contains 14 residues. The germline CDR1 and CDR2 sequences are KGHSH and LQKENI. With 3 bases clipped from V and 2 bases from J, the junction kept 1 base outside the gene matches. DNA of the CDR3: TGTGCCAGCTCACCCGGGACAGGGGCCTACGAGCAGTACTTC. This gives the protein CASSPGTGAYEQYF.

J is TRBJ2-1 and V is TRBV7-9, with TRBD2 matching 8 bases. The CDR3 extends over 15 amino acids. V shed 5 bases and J 2 bases; nucleotides not matched to a gene: 5. In germline, CDR1 is SEHNR, CDR2 FQNEAQ (reference sequence). CDR3 sequence: CASSLERGTYNEQFF. The CDR3, as DNA: TGTGCCAGCAGCCTTGAGCGGGGGACCTACAATGAGCAGTTCTTC.

The V call is TRBV6-6, the J call TRBJ2-7; TRBD2 matches at 11 bases. Trimming cost V 6 bases and J 4 bases; bases outside gene matches: 5. The CDR3 has 14 residues. Germline-derived CDR1 and CDR2 are MNHNY and SVGAGI (reference sequence). The CDR3 here is CASSRLAGRYEQYF. The CDR3 DNA reads TGTGCCAGCAGCAGACTAGCGGGAAGGTACGAGCAGTACTTC.

This rearrangement joins TRBV6-5 to TRBJ1-5; 7 nucleotides agree with TRBD1. Germline loops: CDR1 MNHEY, CDR2 SVGAGI. The V segment lost 6 bases and the J segment 3 bases; nucleotides outside the gene matches: 5. The CDR3 is made up of 14 amino acids. In DNA form, the CDR3 reads TGTGCCAGCAGCCCGGGACAGCCCAATCAGCCCCAGCATTTT. Protein sequence: CASSPGQPNQPQHF.

The V call is TRBV7-3, the J call TRBJ1-3; 7 bases align to TRBD1. CDR1 is SGHTA, CDR2 FQGTGA, per germline. V lost 5 bases, J lost 0 bases, and 4 bases stayed unmatched. The CDR3 totals 15 residues. In DNA, the CDR3 is TGTGCCAGCAGCCCGACAGGGAACTCTGGAAACACCATATATTTT. Protein product: CASSPTGNSGNTIYF. The variable domain in full, completed from reference TRBV7-3 and TRBJ1-3, reads GAGVSQTPSNKVTEKGKYVELRCDPISGHTALYWYRQSLGQGPEFLIYFQGTGAADDSGLPNDRFFAVRPEGSVSTLKIQRTERGDSAVYLCASSPTGNSGNTIYFGEGSWLTVV.

This sequence joins TRBV5-1 and TRBJ2-5; D is ambiguous. V dropped 4 bases and J dropped 0 bases, with 19 bases sitting between them. The length of the CDR3 is 17 residues. CDR1 SGHRS and CDR2 YFSETQ come from the germline V gene. The CDR3 DNA sequence: TGCGCCAGCAGCCCCCGACCCCGAGAGGCGTACCAAGAGACCCAGTACTTC. Its protein product is CASSPRPREAYQETQYF.

The rearrangement joins TRBV5-4 to TRBJ2-3; possibly TRBD1 for D (7 bases). This CDR3 is built from 16 residues. The germline V gene has CDR1 SGHNT and CDR2 YYREEE (reference sequence). V was pared by 0 bases and J by 4 bases, with 15 bases between. This chain's CDR3 is CASSLGLDRDADTQYF. CDR3 DNA: TGTGCCAGCAGCTTGGGACTAGACAGGGACGCAGATACGCAGTATTTT.

The rearrangement links TRBV6-5 to TRBJ2-7; weak D call: TRBD1 (5 bases). This CDR3 spans 14 amino acids. Trimming cost V 0 bases and J 2 bases, with 8 bases left between them. The V gene's germline CDR1 is MNHEY and CDR2 SVGAGI. The CDR3 loop is CASSYSGRPYEQYF. The DNA of the CDR3 is TGTGCCAGCAGTTACTCGGGGCGCCCCTACGAGCAGTACTTC.

The genes are TRBV28 and TRBJ2-5, with 9 nucleotides matching TRBD1. V shed 5 bases and J 5 bases; nucleotides not matched to a gene: 6. The CDR3 consists of 14 residues. The germline CDR1 and CDR2 sequences are MDHEN and SYDVKM. In DNA, the CDR3 is TGTGCCAGCAGTAAACAGGGGGCCGGTGAGACCCAGTACTTC. Protein product: CASSKQGAGETQYF.

This chain joins TRBV25-1 and TRBJ2-5; 9 nucleotides agree with TRBD1. From germline, CDR1 is MGHDK and CDR2 SYGVNS. Losses at the gene ends were 6 bases for V and 2 bases for J; bases not matched to a gene: 4. CDR3 length: 14 amino acids. CDR3 sequence: CASRGQGTQETQYF. CDR3 nucleotides: TGTGCCAGCAGGGGACAGGGTACACAAGAGACCCAGTACTTC.

The chain combines TRBV4-1 with TRBJ2-3; 9 bases fit TRBD2. The germline V gene has CDR1 MGHRA and CDR2 YSYEKL. J gave up 6 bases and V 0 bases, and 13 bases lay outside the gene matches. The CDR3 sequence is 18 residues long. CDR3 amino acids: CASSQDPGGSGSSDTQYF. DNA for the CDR3: TGCGCCAGCAGCCAAGATCCCGGTGGTAGCGGGAGCTCTGATACGCAGTATTTT.

V gene TRBV4-1 combines with J gene TRBJ1-1; D is perhaps TRBD1 (5 bases). Deletions cut 8 bases from V and 2 bases from J, with 9 bases between. Germline values: CDR1 MGHRA, CDR2 YSYEKL. The length of the CDR3 is 12 residues. This CDR3 reads CASRGGNTEAFF. CDR3 sequence (DNA): TGCGCCAGCCGGGGGGGAAACACTGAAGCTTTCTTT.

The chain is built from TRBV3-1 (or the pseudogene TRBV3-2) and TRBJ2-5, with 7 bases aligning to TRBD2. The CDR3 extends over 15 amino acids. Germline CDR1 LGHDT, CDR2 YNNKEL (reference sequence). Trimming took 4 bases from V and 1 from J; bases not matched to a gene: 6. CDR3 sequence reads: CASSRLTSSQETQYF. CDR3 DNA: TGTGCCAGCAGCCGCCTGACTAGCAGCCAAGAGACCCAGTACTTC.

The CDR3 protein is CASSLGAANQPQHF. The CDR3 DNA reads TGTGCCAGCAGCTTAGGGGCAGCTAATCAGCCCCAGCATTTT. The rearrangement uses TRBV11-2 and TRBJ1-5; D is ambiguous. This CDR3 contains 14 residues. V lost 1 base and J lost 4, with 8 bases in between. Germline V CDR1 and CDR2: SGHAT, FQNNGV.

The rearrangement uses TRBV28 and TRBJ2-1; perhaps TRBD2 as D (5 bases). Germline V gene sequence: CDR1 MDHEN, CDR2 SYDVKM. Trimming took off 2 bases at V and 14 bases at J, with 13 bases between the two ends. The CDR3 is 12 amino acids. The CDR3 here is CASSLNARVKFF. CDR3 sequence (DNA): TGTGCCAGCAGTTTAAACGCGCGGGTAAAGTTCTTC.

The J gene is TRBJ2-3, the V gene TRBV30; 12 positions match TRBD2. Looked up from germline, CDR1 is GTSNPN and CDR2 is SVGIG (reference sequence). The junction had 2 bases not matched to a gene; V was cut back by 3 bases and J by 1 base. CDR3 length: 15 residues. The CDR3 here is CAWRRLAGGTDTQYF. The CDR3 nucleotides read TGTGCCTGGAGAAGACTAGCGGGAGGCACAGATACGCAGTATTTT. The full variable domain, completed using reference TRBV30 and TRBJ2-3, is SQTIHQWPATLVQPVGSPLSLECTVEGTSNPNLYWYRQAAGRGLQLLFYSVGIGQISSEVPQNLSASRPQDRQFILSSKKLLLSDSGFYLCAWRRLAGGTDTQYFGPGTRLTVL.

The J gene is TRBJ1-1, the V gene TRBV11-2; TRBD1 agrees at 9 bases. V dropped 5 bases and J dropped 3; count of bases not matched to a gene: 7. The CDR3 runs to 15 residues. The germline CDR1 and CDR2 sequences are SGHAT and FQNNGV. As DNA, the CDR3 is TGTGCCAGCAGCCTAAACAGGGGGCGGTACACTGAAGCTTTCTTT. Amino acid sequence: CASSLNRGRYTEAFF. The full variable domain, rest sourced from reference TRBV11-2 and TRBJ1-1, is EAGVAQSPRYKIIEKRQSVAFWCNPISGHATLYWYQQILGQGPKLLIQFQNNGVVDDSQLPKDRFSAERLKGVDSTLKIQPAKLEDSAVYLCASSLNRGRYTEAFFGQGTRLTVV.

The chain carries TRBV7-9 and TRBJ1-2; no firm D call. The CDR3 has 15 amino acids. V lost 4 bases and J lost 2, with 14 bases in between. The germline V gene has CDR1 SEHNR and CDR2 FQNEAQ (reference sequence). The CDR3 spells CASSSGWKANYGYTF. CDR3 nucleotide sequence: TGTGCCAGCAGCTCCGGGTGGAAAGCGAACTATGGCTACACCTTC.

This rearrangement joins TRBV7-2 to TRBJ2-7; 11 bases line up with TRBD1. There are 14 residues in the CDR3. Germline values: CDR1 SGHTA, CDR2 FQGNSA. Trimming cost V 5 bases and J 4 bases; bases outside gene matches: 4. The CDR3 sequence is CASSPGQGAYEQYF. CDR3 coding DNA: TGTGCCAGCAGCCCAGGACAGGGGGCTTACGAGCAGTACTTC.

The chain couples TRBV19 to TRBJ2-3; D call uncertain. This CDR3 has 14 amino acids. V was clipped by 7 bases and J by 1 base, with 12 bases between them. Germline CDR1 reads LNHDA; CDR2 reads SQIVND (reference sequence). The CDR3 spells CASTVGVRTDTQYF. As DNA, the CDR3 is TGTGCCAGTACCGTAGGAGTGCGCACAGATACGCAGTATTTT. The full variable domain, rest sourced from reference TRBV19 and TRBJ2-3, is DGGITQSPKYLFRKEGQNVTLSCEQNLNHDAMYWYRQDPGQGLRLIYYSQIVNDFQKGDIAEGYSVSREKKESFPLTVTSAQKNPTAFYLCASTVGVRTDTQYFGPGTRLTVL.

The V gene is TRBV9, the J gene TRBJ2-2, with 10 bases matching TRBD2. This CDR3 has 15 residues. V trimming: 2 bases; J trimming: 8 bases; junction bases outside the gene matches: 6. The germline V gene encodes CDR1 SGDLS and CDR2 YYNGEE. The CDR3 loop is CASSVSLAGSGELFF. In nucleotides, the CDR3 is TGTGCCAGCAGCGTTTCACTAGCGGGGTCAGGGGAGCTGTTTTTT.